A selection of T cell receptor beta chains follows, all from one sample in a study of T-cell memory formation after mild COVID-19. TCRdb redid the calling of the 5' RACE reads with MiXCR, one entry per CDR3 protein. The sample has about 27,000 distinct CDR3 sequences, 6% to 9.5% seen once. The sample was PBMCs or a T cell subset sorted from them (not recorded which). The receptors were sampled from an adult woman who had mild COVID-19 (a few samples of this study predate the infection). Cell type and time point are not known. CDR3s include the opening cysteine and the closing phenylalanine or tryptophan. A D gene is named only where the DNA matches it firmly. Not all rows give a size; the values are once, few, many and, for expanded clones, a class.

d_call j_call v_call clone_size cdr3_nt cdr3_aa
NA TRBJ2-5 TRBV6-5 NA TGTGCCAGCAGTTTGGCTGCGACGTACCAAGAGACCCAGTACTTC CASSLAATYQETQYF
TRBD2 TRBJ2-3 TRBV20-1 many TGCAGTGCTAGAGATCTGGTCCAGCGGGAGATGGGGCCCACAGATACGCAGTATTTT CSARDLVQREMGPTDTQYF
TRBD2 TRBJ2-3 TRBV7-6 many TGTGCCAGCAGCTTAATAAGGGCTAGCGGGGGACAAACAGATACGCAGTATTTT CASSLIRASGGQTDTQYF
TRBD1 TRBJ1-1 TRBV7-2 many TGTGCCAGCAGCCCCATCCCAGGGGGCACTGAAGCTTTCTTT CASSPIPGGTEAFF
NA TRBJ1-5 TRBV7-2 many TGTGCCAGCAGCTTATCTCCGGGGCTATATAGCAATCAGCCCCAGCATTTT CASSLSPGLYSNQPQHF
NA TRBJ2-7 TRBV20-1 many TGCAGTGCTAGAGTTCAGGACTACATGTACGAGCAGTACTTC CSARVQDYMYEQYF
NA TRBJ1-5 TRBV20-1 many TGCAGTGCTAGAGGGCAGGGGCTCCATCAGCCCCAGCATTTT CSARGQGLHQPQHF
TRBD1 TRBJ2-2 TRBV3-1 medium-sized TGTGCCAGCAGCCCCCGGACAGGGGACACCGGGGAGCTGTTTTTT CASSPRTGDTGELFF
TRBD1 TRBJ1-1 TRBV19 many TGTGCCAGTAGTAAGGGACAGGAGAACACTGAAGCTTTCTTT CASSKGQENTEAFF
NA TRBJ2-1 TRBV20-1 once TGCAGTGCCCGGACCCCCACGTACAATGAGCAGTTCTTC CSARTPTYNEQFF
NA TRBJ1-2 TRBV7-2 many TGTGCCAGCAGCCCGGGAGTCTATGGCTACACCTTC CASSPGVYGYTF
NA TRBJ1-1 TRBV7-2 many TGTGCCAGCAGCTTAGTTGGAGGGGTACGGAGCCCTGAAGCTTTCTTT CASSLVGGVRSPEAFF
TRBD1 TRBJ2-7 TRBV20-1 many TGCAGTGCTAAGACGGAAACAGGGGGCACCATTGATTACTACGAGCAGTACTTC CSAKTETGGTIDYYEQYF
NA TRBJ1-1 TRBV13 many TGTGCCAGCAGCTTTATCAAGGGCACTGAAGCTTTCTTT CASSFIKGTEAFF
NA TRBJ1-3 TRBV9 NA TGTGCCAGCAGCGCGGGAGCGGGGGAATCTGGAAACACCATATATTTT CASSAGAGESGNTIYF
NA TRBJ1-3 TRBV30 many TGTGCCTGGAGTCTAAGGGGAGAGCTCCGGGCCATATATTTT CAWSLRGELRAIYF
TRBD1 TRBJ1-4 TRBV20-1 many TGCAGTGCTAGAGGACAGGCGGGGACAGAGAATGAAAAACTGTTTTTT CSARGQAGTENEKLFF
TRBD2 TRBJ2-3 TRBV7-2 many TGTGCCAGCAGCTTAGTGTCGGGAGGGCCCCCAGATACGCAGTATTTT CASSLVSGGPPDTQYF
TRBD1 TRBJ1-1 TRBV7-9 many TGTGCCAGCAGCCCCCCGGGACAGATGAACACTGAAGCTTTCTTT CASSPPGQMNTEAFF
TRBD2 TRBJ2-5 TRBV9 many TGTGCCAGCAGCGTAGCTAGCGGGAGGCGGGAGACCCAGTACTTC CASSVASGRRETQYF
NA TRBJ2-1 TRBV11-2 many TGTGCCAGCAGCTTAGTTCCCACGCCCTACAATGAGCAGTTCTTC CASSLVPTPYNEQFF
NA TRBJ2-7 TRBV6-5 many TGTGCCAGCAGCCAATCGGTCGCGGCCGCCTCCTACGAGCAGTACTTC CASSQSVAAASYEQYF
NA TRBJ1-4 TRBV6-5 few TGTGCCAGCAGTTACTCGCCTCAGTTAAATGAAAAACTGTTTTTT CASSYSPQLNEKLFF
TRBD2 TRBJ2-7 TRBV30 many TGTGCCTGGAGTCCTCGTTTCTCCAGCGGGAGAATGTACGAGCAGTACTTC CAWSPRFSSGRMYEQYF
TRBD2 TRBJ2-1 TRBV29-1 many TGCAGCGTTGTGTGGCTAGCGGGAGGGAATGAGCAGTTCTTC CSVVWLAGGNEQFF
NA TRBJ2-7 TRBV7-9 many TGTGCCAGCAGCTTAGGGTGGCAGGAGCAGTACTTC CASSLGWQEQYF
NA TRBJ1-3 TRBV19 many TGTGCCAGTAGGGGGGACTCTGGAAACACCATATATTTT CASRGDSGNTIYF
NA TRBJ1-1 TRBV11-2 many TGTGCCAGCAGCTTAACCCTAAACACTGAAGCTTTCTTT CASSLTLNTEAFF
NA TRBJ1-4 TRBV7-9 many TGTGCCAGCACCCCTCTAGAGGGACCTAATGAAAAACTGTTTTTT CASTPLEGPNEKLFF
NA TRBJ1-2 TRBV15 NA TGTGCCACCAGCTCAGGTACCCCGGGCTTTGATGGCTACACCTTC CATSSGTPGFDGYTF
NA TRBJ1-1 TRBV19 many TGTGCCAGTAGTCGCCCTCGGACACTTGAAGCTTTCTTT CASSRPRTLEAFF
TRBD1 TRBJ1-1 TRBV24-1 NA TGTGCCACCAGTGACCACAGGGGGCTACGCACTGAAGCTTTCTTT CATSDHRGLRTEAFF
NA TRBJ2-3 TRBV5-1 many TGCGCCAGCAGGCGAGGTGGGACGGAACATACAGATACGCAGTATTTT CASRRGGTEHTDTQYF
NA TRBJ1-2 TRBV7-3 many TGTGCCAGCAGCGAGGGGCCCGACTATGGCTACACCTTC CASSEGPDYGYTF
NA TRBJ2-6 TRBV5-1 medium-sized TGCGCCAGCAGCTTGGAGGGGGTTGGGGCCAACGTCCTGACTTTC CASSLEGVGANVLTF
NA TRBJ2-7 TRBV10-3 many TGTGCCATCAGTGCGTTATCAGGCCCAGCGGTGGAGCAGTACTTC CAISALSGPAVEQYF
TRBD2 TRBJ2-1 TRBV4-1 NA TGCGCCAGCAGCCAAGCTGGGGGGGGCTCCTACAATGAGCAGTTCTTC CASSQAGGGSYNEQFF
NA TRBJ2-3 TRBV18 many TGTGCCAGCTCACCACGGGCCACAGATACGCAGTATTTT CASSPRATDTQYF
NA TRBJ2-3 TRBV11-2 many TGTGCCAGCAGCTTAGTTCAGGGGCCCCCTGATACGCAGTATTTT CASSLVQGPPDTQYF
NA TRBJ2-6 TRBV4-3 many TGCGCCAGCAGCTCCCACACATCTGGGGCCAACGTCCTGACTTTC CASSSHTSGANVLTF
NA TRBJ2-1 TRBV15 many TGTGCCACCAGCAAGGCAGCCCACAATGAGCAGTTCTTC CATSKAAHNEQFF
TRBD1 TRBJ1-2 TRBV4-2 many TGTGCCAGCAGCCAACTCAGGGGGGTGAACTATGGCTACACCTTC CASSQLRGVNYGYTF
NA TRBJ1-5 TRBV6-5 many TGTGCCAGCAGCAAGGGGACGGGCAATCAGCCCCAGCATTTT CASSKGTGNQPQHF
NA TRBJ2-5 TRBV15 many TGTGCCACCAGCAGAGATCAGGGACCGCAAGAGACCCAGTACTTC CATSRDQGPQETQYF
NA TRBJ2-3 TRBV6-1 many TGTGCCAGCAACGAAATGGGGATAGATACGCAGTATTTT CASNEMGIDTQYF
NA TRBJ1-6 TRBV18 NA TGTGCCAGCTCACCAACTAGAGATCGGCGTTCACCCCTCCACTTT CASSPTRDRRSPLHF
TRBD1 TRBJ1-3 TRBV6-5 many TGTGCCAGCAGTTACTCGGTACAGGGGGTCTCTGGAAACACCATATATTTT CASSYSVQGVSGNTIYF
TRBD1 TRBJ2-1 TRBV24-1 medium-sized TGTGCCACCAGTGGGATCCGGGACAGATCGGACAATGAGCAGTTCTTC CATSGIRDRSDNEQFF
NA TRBJ2-3 TRBV5-1 many TGCGCCAGCAGCCAGAGCGGGAGCACAGATACGCAGTATTTT CASSQSGSTDTQYF
NA TRBJ1-1 TRBV6-5 many TGTGCCAGCAGTAACAGGCGAGGGGACACTGAAGCTTTCTTT CASSNRRGDTEAFF
NA TRBJ2-3 TRBV20-1 many TGCAGTGCCCGCCACCAGTGGTTGACAGATACGCAGTATTTT CSARHQWLTDTQYF
NA TRBJ1-6 TRBV5-5 many TGTGCCAGCAGCCCAGGGATCGCCCTCCACTTT CASSPGIALHF
NA TRBJ2-7 TRBV20-1 many TGCAGTGCGGCCAACGGACTCCTCGATAGGTACTTC CSAANGLLDRYF
NA TRBJ2-3 TRBV12-5 many TGTGCTAGCCTCCGGGATCTAAATACGCAGTATTTT CASLRDLNTQYF